Shown below are 24 T cell receptor beta chains from a single sample sequenced in a study of identical twins. TCRdb independently ran MiXCR on the 5' RACE reads; one entry per CDR3 protein. Here the sample spans about 470,000 distinct CDR3 sequences, about 24% being singletons. These data were likewise used in another study, on T cells expressing NK-cell markers.

The sequenced sample consisted of CD4+ T cells sorted from blood. These TCRs come from a woman aged 18-29 years in good health.

CDR3: CASSLIGALAGGPSTDTQYF. The CDR3, as DNA: TGCGCCAGCAGCTTGATCGGGGCACTAGCGGGAGGCCCTAGCACAGATACGCAGTATTTT. The rearrangement links TRBV5-1 to TRBJ2-3, with TRBD2 matching 12 bases. Per the germline V gene, CDR1 is SGHRS and CDR2 is YFSETQ. The CDR3 spans 20 residues. The V and J ends lost 1 base and 0 bases, in that order; junction bases with no gene match: 12.

The sample holds a few counts of this clonotype. This rearrangement joins TRBV28 to TRBJ2-5, with TRBD2 as a possible D gene (6 bases). Per germline, CDR1 MDHEN and CDR2 SYDVKM. Trimming shortened V by 1 base and J by 5 bases, and 14 bases separated the two germline ends. The CDR3 loop spans 15 amino acids. The CDR3 DNA follows: TGTGCCAGCAGTTTATTCGGCGGTCGGGGGGAGACCCAGTACTTC. This translates into CASSLFGGRGETQYF.

This clonotype was seen more than once but under ten times. The chain couples TRBV6-2 or TRBV6-3 to TRBJ1-1; unclear D gene. CDR3 length: 13 residues. V gave up 0 bases and J gave up 7 bases, with 9 bases separating them. Germline V gives CDR1 MNHEY, CDR2 SVGEGT. Written as DNA, the CDR3 is TGTGCCAGCAGTTACTCGGCAGCCCTTGAAGCTTTCTTT. Encoded protein: CASSYSAALEAFF.

The V and J genes are TRBV28 and TRBJ1-2; no clear D gene. This CDR3 is 12 amino acids long. Germline CDR1 is MDHEN and CDR2 is SYDVKM. Trimming removed 10 bases from V and 4 bases from J, with 13 bases in between. CDR3 sequence (DNA): TGTGCCACCACACCTGCACGCTATGGCTACACCTTC. As protein: CATTPARYGYTF.

This chain links TRBV6-1 with TRBJ2-3; TRBD2 aligns across 9 bases. The germline CDR1 and CDR2 sequences are MNHNS and SASEGT. V lost 5 bases to trimming and J lost 3 bases; unmatched junction nucleotides: 9. CDR3 length equals 16 residues. The chain's CDR3 is CASSPRTSATTDTQYF. DNA of the CDR3: TGTGCCAGCAGTCCGAGGACTAGCGCCACGACAGATACGCAGTATTTT.

The chain has TRBV5-1 and TRBJ2-7; D unresolved. Trimming cost V 4 bases and J 3 bases, with 5 bases left between them. CDR1 is SGHRS and CDR2 is YFSETQ in the germline V gene. The CDR3 spans 11 residues. The CDR3 spells CASSIDYEQYF. The DNA for the CDR3 is TGCGCCAGCAGCATCGACTACGAGCAGTACTTC.

This sequence joins TRBV18 and TRBJ2-7, with a possible D match to TRBD1 (6 bases). The CDR3 is 15 amino acids. Per the germline V gene, CDR1 is KGHSH and CDR2 is LQKENI. Trimming left V 3 bases short and J 3 bases short, with 15 bases between. The CDR3: CASSPTGRSGYEQYF. The CDR3 nucleotides are TGTGCCAGCTCACCTACAGGGCGGAGCGGCTACGAGCAGTACTTC.

The gene calls are TRBV6-1 and TRBJ1-2; 9 bases are shared with TRBD1. The CDR3 has 15 amino acids. The J segment lost 4 bases and the V segment lost 6 bases, leaving 9 bases of the junction unmatched. Germline V CDR1 and CDR2: MNHNS, SASEGT. CDR3 bases: TGTGCCAGCAGGGCCCGGGACAGGGAGGCCTATGGCTACACCTTC. Encoded protein: CASRARDREAYGYTF.

This clonotype was detected only a few times. The chain carries TRBV27 and TRBJ2-5; 7 bases match TRBD2. Germline trimming cut 6 bases from V and 3 bases from J; bases unmatched to any gene: 13. Looked up from germline, CDR1 is MNHEY and CDR2 is SMNVEV (reference sequence). This CDR3 has 16 amino acids. CDR3 nucleotide sequence: TGTGCCAGCAGCCTCGGGACGGGAGGTTGGGAAGAGACCCAGTACTTC. It yields the protein CASSLGTGGWEETQYF.

This clonotype was picked up a small number of times. The chain carries TRBV3-1 and TRBJ2-7, with D tentatively TRBD1 (5 bases). The CDR3 is made up of 13 amino acids. Trimming stripped 0 bases from V and 6 bases from J, with 9 bases between. The V gene's germline CDR1 is LGHDT and CDR2 YNNKEL (reference sequence). Written as DNA, the CDR3 is TGTGCCAGCAGCCAAGATCTTGGGGCCGAGCAGTACTTC. The encoded protein is CASSQDLGAEQYF.

The chain combines TRBV15 with TRBJ2-7; D is uncertain. CDR1 LNHNV and CDR2 YYDKDF come from the germline V gene (reference sequence). The CDR3 is 14 amino acids. CDR3 DNA sequence: TGTGCCACCAGCACGGGCCAGGTCCCCTCCGTCTTTTTCGTC. Encoded protein: CATSTGQVPSVFFV.

The chain uses TRBV10-2 and TRBJ1-1; D gene ambiguous. V lost 3 bases and J lost 5, with 10 bases in between. CDR1 and CDR2 (germline): WSHSY, SAAADI. The CDR3 is made up of 13 amino acids. Written as DNA, the CDR3 is TGCGCCAGCAGTGATCAGAGGGTAACTGAAGCTTTCTTT. Translated, it gives CASSDQRVTEAFF.

J is TRBJ2-5 and V is TRBV5-1, with TRBD2 identical over 14 bases. Germline values: CDR1 SGHRS, CDR2 YFSETQ. CDR3 length equals 16 residues. J lost 5 bases, V lost 1 base, and 4 bases had no gene match. CDR3 sequence (DNA): TGCGCCAGCAGCTTGCCGGGACTAGCGGGAGCCGAGACCCAGTACTTC. It codes for CASSLPGLAGAETQYF.

This chain connects TRBV20-1 to TRBJ1-1, with a weak D call TRBD1 (5 bases). The length of the CDR3 is 12 residues. Germline-derived CDR1 and CDR2 are DFQATT and SNEGSKA (reference sequence). Trimming took off 6 bases at V and 0 bases at J, with 8 bases between the two ends. Here the CDR3 reads CSAGGVNTEAFF. For the CDR3, the DNA is TGCAGTGCCGGGGGGGTGAACACTGAAGCTTTCTTT.

This clonotype was recorded a few times. The V gene is TRBV5-1, the J gene TRBJ2-7; 8 nucleotides align to TRBD2. Germline V gives CDR1 SGHRS, CDR2 YFSETQ. The CDR3 spans 15 residues. Trimming cost V 4 bases and J 2 bases; bases outside gene matches: 8. CDR3 sequence reads: CASSEPGLGTYEQYF. As DNA, the CDR3 is TGCGCCAGCAGCGAGCCGGGACTAGGTACCTACGAGCAGTACTTC.

This clonotype showed up just a few times. V is TRBV10-3 and J is TRBJ2-5; a weak D match, TRBD2 (6 bases). Trimming removed 4 bases from V and 2 bases from J, with 11 bases in between. This CDR3 has 14 residues. The V gene's germline CDR1 is ENHRY and CDR2 SYGVKD. The CDR3 sequence is CAISVTSSQETQYF. Here the CDR3 DNA reads TGTGCCATCAGTGTAACTAGCTCTCAAGAGACCCAGTACTTC.

The chain combines TRBV5-1 with TRBJ2-2; TRBD1 aligns across 9 bases. The trim removed 4 bases at V and 3 bases at J, leaving 4 bases unmatched. The CDR3 runs 15 residues. CDR1 SGHRS and CDR2 YFSETQ come from the germline V gene. CDR3 DNA sequence: TGCGCCAGCAGCCGGGACAGGGACCACACCGGGGAGCTGTTTTTT. Amino acids: CASSRDRDHTGELFF.

This clonotype was picked up many times. J is TRBJ2-1 and V is TRBV20-1, with 9 bases fitting TRBD2. V lost 0 bases, J lost 7 bases, and 7 bases stayed unmatched. The CDR3 loop spans 15 amino acids. The germline V gene has CDR1 DFQATT and CDR2 SNEGSKA (reference sequence). Here the CDR3 DNA reads TGCAGTGCTAGAGACGGCGGGGGGGCAGAAAATGAGCAGTTCTTC. Its translation: CSARDGGGAENEQFF.

This clonotype was seen a few times. The rearrangement joins TRBV11-1 to TRBJ2-7, with D possibly TRBD1 on 5 matching bases. With 4 bases removed from V and 3 bases from J, the gap between germline ends came to 13 bases. The germline V gene encodes CDR1 SGHAT and CDR2 FQDESV (reference sequence). This CDR3 has 14 amino acids. As DNA, the CDR3 is TGTGCCAGCAGCTCACACGTCGACAGCTACGAGCAGTACTTC. It is translated as CASSSHVDSYEQYF.

The chain employs TRBV25-1 and TRBJ2-1; D gene unclear. CDR1 MGHDK and CDR2 SYGVNS come from the germline V gene. The CDR3 runs to 12 residues. V dropped 3 bases and J dropped 3 bases, with 3 bases sitting between them. This CDR3 is CASSDSYNEQFF. Here the CDR3 DNA reads TGTGCCAGCAGTGACAGCTACAATGAGCAGTTCTTC.

This clonotype has a handful of counts. The rearrangement uses TRBV6-5 and TRBJ2-7; TRBD2 agrees at 14 bases. This CDR3 spans 17 amino acids. Germline CDR1 is MNHEY and CDR2 is SVGAGI. With V trimmed by 4 bases and J by 0 bases, 5 bases remained unmatched. CDR3 nucleotide sequence: TGTGCCAGCAGTTCCGGGACTAGCGGGAGCGGCTCCTACGAGCAGTACTTC. Translation: CASSSGTSGSGSYEQYF.

The chain couples TRBV3-1 to TRBJ2-1; D possibly corresponds to TRBD2 (6 bases). This CDR3 region has 15 residues. CDR1 and CDR2 from the germline V gene are LGHDT and YNNKEL (reference sequence). V shed 5 bases and J shed 4 bases, with 15 bases lying between them. CDR3 amino acids: CASSSRLDTYNEQFF. CDR3 in DNA: TGTGCCAGCAGCTCACGACTAGATACGTACAATGAGCAGTTCTTC.

This chain uses TRBV5-8 with TRBJ2-3; D remains unclear. The CDR3 covers 16 residues. Trimming shortened V by 4 bases and J by 3 bases, and 18 bases separated the two germline ends. The germline V gene has CDR1 SGHTS and CDR2 YDEGEE. In DNA form, the CDR3 reads TGTGCCAGCAGCCCGGGTACACGTTACGGTACAGATACGCAGTATTTT. This gives the protein CASSPGTRYGTDTQYF.

This sequence joins TRBV20-1 and TRBJ2-6; D is undetermined. The CDR3 contains 14 residues. CDR1 is DFQATT, CDR2 SNEGSKA, per germline (reference sequence). V was shortened by 1 base and J by 2 bases, with 6 bases between the two germline ends. The CDR3 spells CSARGSPGANVLTF. The CDR3 DNA sequence: TGCAGTGCTAGAGGGAGTCCTGGGGCCAACGTCCTGACTTTC.